This is a list of T cell receptor beta chains from one sample in a study of blood T cells in healthy people across ages. TCRdb processed the 5' RACE reads anew with MiXCR; each CDR3 protein has one entry. The sample holds about 780,000 distinct CDR3 sequences; about 45% are singletons and the top ten take around 18%. Sequencing used blood. All receptors come from an elderly man in good health. The CDR3 runs from the conserved cysteine through the conserved F or W. D genes are given only for firm matches. Only some rows state a clone size, as once, few, many or a class for expanded clones.

d_gene	len	v_gene	j_gene	abundance	CDR3nt	CDR3aa
TRBD2	13	TRBV29-1	TRBJ2-1	.	TGCAGCGTTGAAGATCCTAGCGGGTGTGAGCAGTTCTTC	CSVEDPSGCEQFF
.	16	TRBV7-3	TRBJ2-3	.	TGTGCCAGCAGCTCCTGGGGGGACGGAAGACTAGATACGCAGTATTTT	CASSSWGDGRLDTQYF
.	12	TRBV20-1	TRBJ2-1	.	TGCAGTGCTAGTCAGTTACTCAATGAGCAGTTCTTC	CSASQLLNEQFF
TRBD2	16	TRBV10-3	TRBJ2-2	once	TGTGCCATCAGTGAGTCGGCTAGCGGGAGCAACGGGGAGCTGTTTTTT	CAISESASGSNGELFF
.	15	TRBV14	TRBJ2-5	.	TGTGCCAGCAGCCATAACGTGGGTGGGCGAGAGACCCAGTACTTC	CASSHNVGGRETQYF
.	16	TRBV9	TRBJ2-3	.	TGTGCCAGCACCCCGGCCCCTATTCTTCATGCAGATACGCAGTATTTT	CASTPAPILHADTQYF
.	14	TRBV28	TRBJ1-5	.	TGTGCCAGCAGTTCCGGAGGGTTTAATCAGCCCCAGCATTTT	CASSSGGFNQPQHF
.	14	TRBV7-2	TRBJ2-5	.	TGTGCCAGCAGCTTAGACCGGTTCCAAGAGACCCAGTACTTC	CASSLDRFQETQYF
TRBD2	15	TRBV3-1	TRBJ2-4	.	TGTGCCAGCAGCCAGGGACTAGCGGGGGTTGGGGAGCAGTACTTC	CASSQGLAGVGEQYF
.	13	TRBV29-1	TRBJ2-7	many	TGCAGCGTTGAAGATGGGATTAGTAACGAGCAGTACTTC	CSVEDGISNEQYF
.	14	TRBV29-1	TRBJ2-2	.	TGCAGCGTTGTATGGCATGGGGACACCGGGGAGCTGTTTTTT	CSVVWHGDTGELFF
TRBD2	16	TRBV5-4	TRBJ2-3	few	TGTGCCAGCAGCTTGGAATTGCGGGACTACACAGATACGCAGTATTTT	CASSLELRDYTDTQYF
.	14	TRBV5-1	TRBJ2-7	.	TGCGCCAGCAGCTTGGGACAGAGCATCTACGAGCAGTACTTC	CASSLGQSIYEQYF
.	17	TRBV4-3	TRBJ1-2	.	TGCGCCAGCAGCCAAAGACTGACCTTTTCAAGAGGCAATGGCTACACCTTC	CASSQRLTFSRGNGYTF
.	14	TRBV7-2	TRBJ2-5	.	TGTGCCAGCAGCTTACAACGGGGATTGGGGGAGCAGTACTTC	CASSLQRGLGEQYF
.	19	TRBV20-1	TRBJ2-4	.	TGCAGTGCTAGAGATCAGCACAGGGTGGGGGGTCTAGCCAAAAACATTCAGTACTTC	CSARDQHRVGGLAKNIQYF
.	14	TRBV6-1	TRBJ2-3	.	TGTGCCAACTCGGGGGAGCGGTTGACAGATACGCAGTATTTT	CANSGERLTDTQYF
.	16	TRBV4-1	TRBJ2-7	.	TGCGCCAGCAGCCATCCGGGACCCCGGGCCAACTACGAGCAGTACTTC	CASSHPGPRANYEQYF
.	16	TRBV3-1	TRBJ2-1	few	TGTGCCAGCAGCCCGTCCCGGGCAGATGAATACAATGAGCAGTTCTTC	CASSPSRADEYNEQFF
.	13	TRBV15	TRBJ2-1	.	TGTGCCACCTCCGCGGGAACTTACAATGAGCAGTTCTTC	CATSAGTYNEQFF
TRBD1	16	TRBV5-1	TRBJ1-1	few	TGCGCCAGCAGCTTGGCCCTAGGACAGGTGAACACTGAAGCTTTCTTT	CASSLALGQVNTEAFF
TRBD2	14	TRBV20-1	TRBJ2-5	.	TGCAGTGCTAGAGTTGCTAGCGGGAGTGAGACCCAGTACTTC	CSARVASGSETQYF
.	15	TRBV27	TRBJ1-5	.	TGTGCCAGCACCAGAAATGGAGGCGTCAATCAGCCCCAGCATTTT	CASTRNGGVNQPQHF
.	14	TRBV7-3	TRBJ1-6	.	TGTGCCAGCAGTCAAGGGACGAATAATTCACCCCTCCACTTT	CASSQGTNNSPLHF
TRBD1	12	TRBV29-1	TRBJ2-1	many	TGCAGCGCTCGGGACAGGGATTATGAGCAGTTCTTC	CSARDRDYEQFF
.	15	TRBV2	TRBJ1-4	.	TGTGCCAGCAGCGCATGGACAGACACTAATGAAAAACTGTTTTTT	CASSAWTDTNEKLFF
.	14	TRBV18	TRBJ1-4	few	TGTGCCAGCTCATACGGGACCCAAAATGAAAAACTGTTTTTT	CASSYGTQNEKLFF
TRBD2	15	TRBV6-6	TRBJ2-7	.	TGTGCCAGCAGTTACGGACTAGCGGAACTTGCGGCCCAGTACTTC	CASSYGLAELAAQYF
TRBD1	15	TRBV29-1	TRBJ1-2	few	TGCAGCGTTGAAGTTCGGGCAGGGGGCCTCTATGGCTACACCTTC	CSVEVRAGGLYGYTF
.	14	TRBV27	TRBJ2-7	.	TGTGCCAGCACTCCTACCCCAGATTTCTACGAGCAGTACTTC	CASTPTPDFYEQYF
TRBD2	14	TRBV14	TRBJ2-7	.	TGTGCCAGCAGCCTAGCGGGAGAGTTCGTCGAGCAGTACTTC	CASSLAGEFVEQYF
.	12	TRBV29-1	TRBJ2-1	few	TGCAGCGTTGCAGACGGGGATAATGAGCAGTTCTTC	CSVADGDNEQFF
TRBD2	12	TRBV29-1	TRBJ2-7	.	TGCAGCGTTGAGGGACTAACCTACGAGCAGTACTTC	CSVEGLTYEQYF
.	14	TRBV5-5	TRBJ2-5	few	TGTGCCAGCACCAAAGACACTTACCAAGAGACCCAGTACTTC	CASTKDTYQETQYF
.	14	TRBV14	TRBJ2-7	few	TGTGCCAGCAGCCCCCGACAAAACACCTACGAGCAGTACTTC	CASSPRQNTYEQYF
.	14	TRBV13	TRBJ2-7	few	TGTGCCAGCAGCTTAACCGGTACGGGCTACGAGCAGTACTTC	CASSLTGTGYEQYF
TRBD1	14	TRBV12-3/TRBV12-4	TRBJ1-1	.	TGTGCCAGCGGGAGGACAGGGGGAAACACTGAAGCTTTCTTT	CASGRTGGNTEAFF
.	15	TRBV24-1	TRBJ2-1	.	TGTGCCACCAGTGGCCCATTGGGTGGGTACAATGAGCAGTTCTTC	CATSGPLGGYNEQFF
TRBD1	16	TRBV7-9	TRBJ2-5	.	TGTGCCAACAGCTTAGGAATACAGGGGATTGGTGAGACCCAGTACTTC	CANSLGIQGIGETQYF
.	15	TRBV28	TRBJ2-7	.	TGTGCCAGCAGTCCTACTGGCGGGGGCGGCTACGAGCAGTACTTC	CASSPTGGGGYEQYF
.	12	TRBV7-2	TRBJ2-1	.	TGTGCCAGTCGGCGCGATGAAGAGACCCAGTTCTTC	CASRRDEETQFF
.	14	TRBV20-1	TRBJ2-7	once	TGCAGTGCAACTCTCGCGGGTGAATACTACGAGCAGTACTTC	CSATLAGEYYEQYF
.	13	TRBV12-3/TRBV12-4	TRBJ1-1	once	TGTGCCAGCAGGCCGACGGAGAACACTGAAGCTTTCTTT	CASRPTENTEAFF
TRBD2	16	TRBV20-1	TRBJ2-1	many	TGCAGTGCTAGAGATGGTCGGCGGGGGTCCGGCAATGAGCAGTTCTTC	CSARDGRRGSGNEQFF
.	16	TRBV5-1	TRBJ2-6	few	TGCGCCAGCAGCTGGGTCGGAATCTCTGGGGCCAACGTCCTGACTTTC	CASSWVGISGANVLTF
TRBD2	17	TRBV28	TRBJ2-7	few	TGTGCCAGCAGTCCCCAGACTAGCGGGCCAACCTACAATGAGCAGTACTTC	CASSPQTSGPTYNEQYF
.	12	TRBV2	TRBJ2-7	.	TGTGCCAGCAGTGGGCAGGCCTACGAGCAGTACTTC	CASSGQAYEQYF
.	15	TRBV6-5	TRBJ2-5	.	TGTGCCAGCAGTTACTCCGGGTCAGGGAAAGAGACCCAGTACTTC	CASSYSGSGKETQYF
.	16	TRBV18	TRBJ2-2	.	TGTGCCAGCTCACCACCTTCCGGATTAAACACCGGGGAGCTGTTTTTT	CASSPPSGLNTGELFF
.	14	TRBV7-2	TRBJ2-1	few	TGTGCCAGCAGCATGAATAGCCGCTACAATGAGCAGTTCTTC	CASSMNSRYNEQFF
TRBD1	16	TRBV11-2	TRBJ2-5	.	TGTGCCAGCAGCTTAGGCCTCGGGACAGAACAAGAGACCCAGTACTTC	CASSLGLGTEQETQYF
TRBD2	14	TRBV4-1	TRBJ2-1	many	TGCGCCAGCAGCCCCACTAGCGGGATTAATGAGCAGTTCTTC	CASSPTSGINEQFF
.	17	TRBV7-9	TRBJ1-4	.	TGTGCCAGCAGCTTAGCCGTAGGAAATCGGGCTAATGAAAAACTGTTTTTT	CASSLAVGNRANEKLFF
.	16	TRBV4-3	TRBJ1-4	.	TGCGCCAGCAGCCAAGTAGGGGGACGAGAATATGAAAAACTGTTTTTT	CASSQVGGREYEKLFF
.	13	TRBV27	TRBJ1-5	few	TGTGCCAGCAGTTACGGGGGGGCGCGGCCCCAGCATTTT	CASSYGGARPQHF
.	12	TRBV27	TRBJ2-2	.	TGTGCCAGCAACACACACGCCGGGGAGCTGTTTTTT	CASNTHAGELFF
TRBD2	17	TRBV5-1	TRBJ2-3	few	TGCGCCAGCAGCACAACAAGGACTAGCGGGAAAACAGATACGCAGTATTTT	CASSTTRTSGKTDTQYF